This TCR beta chain was sequenced in a study of T cell responses to AZD1222 COVID-19 vaccine. Study-wide findings and caveats: Samples come after the peak T cell response, not at day 14. With dominance at 160-218 and 743-854, vaccine-associated CD4 TCRs spanned spike. When two AZD1222 doses had been given, Spike-specific TCR breadth and depth rose.

Concerning this clone itself: Its antigen remains unidentified.

Assay: immunoSEQ multiplex PCR; the TCRdb copy retains only in-frame clones and omits some. The sample consists of about 120,000 clones, more than 80% of them appearing once. In germline, CDR1 is MGHRA, CDR2 YSYEKL. V trimming: 2 bases; J trimming: 6 bases; junction bases outside the gene matches: 7. The CDR3 has 15 residues. This receptor was taken from an adult who received the MenACWY meningococcal vaccine as a control. This chain connects TRBV4-1 to TRBJ2-3, with TRBD1 matching 8 bases. Sequences were derived from peripheral blood, sampled 28 days after the second dose of the MenACWY control vaccine. The CDR3 loop reads CASSQQGAQFDTQYF. In DNA form, the CDR3 reads TGCGCCAGCAGCCAACAGGGGGCCCAGTTTGATACGCAGTATTTT.